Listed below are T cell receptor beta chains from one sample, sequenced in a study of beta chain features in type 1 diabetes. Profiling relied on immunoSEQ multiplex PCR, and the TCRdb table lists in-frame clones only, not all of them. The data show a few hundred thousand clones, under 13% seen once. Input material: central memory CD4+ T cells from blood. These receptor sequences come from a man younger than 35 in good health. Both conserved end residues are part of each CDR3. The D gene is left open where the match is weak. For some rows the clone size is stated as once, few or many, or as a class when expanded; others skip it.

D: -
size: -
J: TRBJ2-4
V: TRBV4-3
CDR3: CASSQDPRVVHIQYF
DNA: TGCGCCAGCAGCCAAGATCCAAGGGTTGTACACATTCAGTACTTC

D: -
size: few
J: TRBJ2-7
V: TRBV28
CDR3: CASSSSPIYEQYF
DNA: TGTGCCAGCAGTTCATCTCCAATCTACGAGCAGTACTTC

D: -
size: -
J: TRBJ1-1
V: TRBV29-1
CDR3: CSVESGEGTEAFF
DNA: TGCAGCGTTGAGTCAGGTGAGGGCACTGAAGCTTTCTTT

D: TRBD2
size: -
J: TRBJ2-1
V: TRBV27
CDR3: CASTSRRTSGPYYNEQFF
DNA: TGTGCCAGCACCTCAAGGCGGACTAGCGGGCCCTACTACAATGAGCAGTTCTTC

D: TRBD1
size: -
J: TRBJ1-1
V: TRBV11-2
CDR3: CASSIRQGTDTEAFF
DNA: TGTGCCAGCAGTATTCGACAGGGGACGGACACTGAAGCTTTCTTT

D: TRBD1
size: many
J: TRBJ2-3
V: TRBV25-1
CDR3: CASTTGTGADTQYF
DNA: TGTGCCAGCACCACCGGGACAGGGGCAGATACGCAGTATTTT

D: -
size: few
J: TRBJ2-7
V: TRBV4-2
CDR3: CASSTRQGQGYEQYF
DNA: TGTGCCAGCAGCACAAGGCAGGGGCAGGGCTACGAGCAGTACTTC

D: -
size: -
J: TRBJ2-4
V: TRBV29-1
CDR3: CSVESHGAGVGKNIQYF
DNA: TGCAGCGTTGAGTCCCACGGGGCAGGGGTAGGCAAAAACATTCAGTACTTC

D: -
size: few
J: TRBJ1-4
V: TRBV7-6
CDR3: CASSPGNGGEKLFF
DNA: TGTGCCAGCAGCCCCGGGAATGGCGGGGAAAAACTGTTTTTT

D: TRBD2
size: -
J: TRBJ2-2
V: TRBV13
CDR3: CASSFRPSGTNTGELFF
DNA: TGTGCCAGCAGCTTCCGCCCTAGCGGGACGAACACCGGGGAGCTGTTTTTT

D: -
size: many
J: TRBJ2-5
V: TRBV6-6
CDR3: CASGPTRAQYF
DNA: TGTGCCAGCGGTCCCACCCGGGCCCAGTACTTC

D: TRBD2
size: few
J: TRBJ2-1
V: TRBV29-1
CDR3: CSVEPSGRALVEFF
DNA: TGCAGCGTTGAGCCCAGCGGGAGGGCCCTTGTAGAGTTCTTC

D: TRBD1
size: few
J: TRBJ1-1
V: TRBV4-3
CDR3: CASSPRDRVYTEAFF
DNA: TGCGCCAGCAGCCCCCGGGACAGGGTTTACACTGAAGCTTTCTTT

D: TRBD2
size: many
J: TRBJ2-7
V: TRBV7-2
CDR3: CASSILASSYEQYF
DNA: TGTGCCAGCAGCATACTAGCGAGCTCCTACGAGCAGTACTTC

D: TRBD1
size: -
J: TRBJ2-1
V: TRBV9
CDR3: CASTGTGWGDEQFF
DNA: TGTGCCAGCACGGGGACAGGTTGGGGCGATGAGCAGTTCTTC

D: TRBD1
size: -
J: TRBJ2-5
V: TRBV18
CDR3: CASSRGQGGQETQYF
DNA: TGTGCCAGCTCACGCGGACAGGGGGGCCAAGAGACCCAGTACTTC

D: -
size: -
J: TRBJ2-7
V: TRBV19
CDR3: CASRRMTSSYEQYF
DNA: TGTGCCAGTAGACGAATGACCAGCTCCTACGAGCAGTACTTC

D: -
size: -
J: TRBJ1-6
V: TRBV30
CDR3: CACDSARLHF
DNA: TGTGCCTGTGACAGCGCTCGCCTCCACTTT

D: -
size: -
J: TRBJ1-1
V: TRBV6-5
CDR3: CASRTLLGAGTEAFF
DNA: TGTGCCAGCAGAACCCTTTTGGGTGCGGGCACTGAAGCTTTCTTT

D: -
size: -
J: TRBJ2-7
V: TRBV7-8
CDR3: CASSSRRFQGYEQYF
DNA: TGTGCCAGCAGCTCCCGGAGGTTTCAGGGCTACGAGCAGTACTTC

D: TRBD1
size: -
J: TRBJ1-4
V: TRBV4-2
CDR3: CASSSPGQEEKLFF
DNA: TGTGCCAGCAGTTCCCCGGGACAGGAAGAAAAACTGTTTTTT

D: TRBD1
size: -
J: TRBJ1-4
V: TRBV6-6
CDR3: CASRLSWDRANEKLFF
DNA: TGTGCCAGCAGGTTAAGCTGGGACAGGGCTAATGAAAAACTGTTTTTT

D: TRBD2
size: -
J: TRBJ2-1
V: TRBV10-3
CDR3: CAITSGTSGAMDEQFF
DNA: TGTGCCATCACCTCCGGGACTAGCGGGGCTATGGATGAGCAGTTCTTC

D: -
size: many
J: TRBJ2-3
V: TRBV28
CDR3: CATGHTLTDTQYF
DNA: TGTGCCACCGGACACACGCTCACAGATACGCAGTATTTT

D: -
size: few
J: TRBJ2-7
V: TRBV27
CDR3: CASSDLGSGSYEQYF
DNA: TGTGCCAGCAGCGACCTGGGTAGCGGAAGCTACGAGCAGTACTTC

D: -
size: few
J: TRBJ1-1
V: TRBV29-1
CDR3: CSAKQGNLNTEAFF
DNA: TGCAGCGCTAAGCAGGGGAACCTGAACACTGAAGCTTTCTTT

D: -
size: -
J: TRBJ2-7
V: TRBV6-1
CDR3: CARCPPTHEQYF
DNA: TGTGCCAGATGTCCGCCGACCCACGAGCAGTACTTC

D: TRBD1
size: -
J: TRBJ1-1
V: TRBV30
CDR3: CAWSVGTGYTEAFF
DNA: TGTGCCTGGAGTGTTGGGACAGGGTACACTGAAGCTTTCTTT

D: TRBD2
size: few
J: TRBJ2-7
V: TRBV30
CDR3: CAWSRQGGTYEQYF
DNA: TGTGCCTGGAGTAGGCAGGGAGGGACCTACGAGCAGTACTTC

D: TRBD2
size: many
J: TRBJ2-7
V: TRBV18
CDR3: CASSEGAGEQQYF
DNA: TGTGCCAGCTCAGAAGGCGCGGGGGAGCAGCAGTACTTC

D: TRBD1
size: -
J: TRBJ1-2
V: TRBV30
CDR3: CAWRDRGFGGYGYTF
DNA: TGTGCCTGGAGAGACAGGGGATTCGGAGGCTATGGCTACACCTTC

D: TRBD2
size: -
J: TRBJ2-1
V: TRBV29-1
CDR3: CSVPRTSGPYNEQFF
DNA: TGCAGCGTTCCCCGGACTAGCGGGCCCTACAATGAGCAGTTCTTC

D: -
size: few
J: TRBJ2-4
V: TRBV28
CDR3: CASRVRGSGNIQYF
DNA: TGTGCCAGCAGGGTTAGGGGGTCTGGAAACATTCAGTACTTC

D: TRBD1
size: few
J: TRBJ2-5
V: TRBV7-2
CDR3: CASRRGTGGQETQYF
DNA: TGTGCCAGCAGGAGGGGGACAGGGGGACAAGAGACCCAGTACTTC

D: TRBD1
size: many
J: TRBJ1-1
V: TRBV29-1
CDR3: CSGRQGMNTEAFF
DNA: TGCAGCGGTCGACAGGGGATGAACACTGAAGCTTTCTTT

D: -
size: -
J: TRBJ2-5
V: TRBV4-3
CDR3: CASSQALPETQYF
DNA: TGCGCCAGCAGCCAAGCCTTGCCAGAGACCCAGTACTTC

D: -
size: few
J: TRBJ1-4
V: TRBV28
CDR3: CASSREEKLFF
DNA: TGTGCCAGCAGCCGTGAGGAAAAACTGTTTTTT

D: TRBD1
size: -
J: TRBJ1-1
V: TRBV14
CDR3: CASSAQGASTEAFF
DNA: TGTGCCAGCAGCGCACAGGGGGCGAGCACTGAAGCTTTCTTT

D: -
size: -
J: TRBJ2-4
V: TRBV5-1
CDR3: CASSLPGRSAKNIQYF
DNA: TGCGCCAGCAGCCTCCCCGGACGTTCAGCCAAAAACATTCAGTACTTC

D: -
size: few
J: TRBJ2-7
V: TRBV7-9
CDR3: CASTQGNAYYEQYF
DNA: TGTGCCAGCACCCAGGGGAACGCTTACTACGAGCAGTACTTC

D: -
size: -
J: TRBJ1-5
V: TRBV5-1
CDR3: CASSLGASSNQPQHF
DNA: TGCGCCAGCAGCTTGGGGGCAAGTAGCAATCAGCCCCAGCATTTT